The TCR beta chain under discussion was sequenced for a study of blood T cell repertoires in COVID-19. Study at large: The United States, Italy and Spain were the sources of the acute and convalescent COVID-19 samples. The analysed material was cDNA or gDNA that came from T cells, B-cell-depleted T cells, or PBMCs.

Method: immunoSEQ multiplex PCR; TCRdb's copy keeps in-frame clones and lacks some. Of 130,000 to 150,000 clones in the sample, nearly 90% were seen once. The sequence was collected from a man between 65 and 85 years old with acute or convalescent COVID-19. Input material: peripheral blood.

CDR3 nucleotide sequence: TGTGCCAGCAGCTTGCCCGACAGGGGGATGAACACTGAAGCTTTCTTT. Translating gives CASSLPDRGMNTEAFF. V gene TRBV5-4 combines with J gene TRBJ1-1; 9 nucleotides agree with TRBD1. The CDR3 is 16 residues long. Unmatched junction bases numbered 4, after V lost 1 base and J lost 0 bases. Germline assignment: CDR1 SGHNT and CDR2 YYREEE (reference sequence).